This paragraph reports one T cell receptor beta chain. Its antigen is unidentified. The data stem from a study of identifying expanded T cells in peripheral blood. Findings and caveats of the study: Approximately 2-week clone count variance significantly increased as total template count grew. Technical replicates showed around 1.1 changed clones; approximately 2 weeks 15 to 20; four weeks 19.

Using immunoSEQ multiplex PCR, the repertoire was profiled, and TCRdb retains in-frame clones only, with some absent. The sample carries 90,000 or so clones, 85% to 90% recorded once. No infections or other immune events were documented during collection. Germline V gene lookup returns CDR1 SGHRS and CDR2 YFSETQ. This CDR3 spans 14 amino acids. Trimming removed 5 bases from V and 2 bases from J; junction bases left unmatched: 5. The source of this sequence is a person aged 18 to 70 in good health. V gene TRBV5-1 combines with J gene TRBJ2-3, with 7 positions matching TRBD1. Sequenced input: blood. The CDR3 bases are TGCGCCAGCAGACAGGGGCCAACCACAGATACGCAGTATTTT. Translation gives CASRQGPTTDTQYF.